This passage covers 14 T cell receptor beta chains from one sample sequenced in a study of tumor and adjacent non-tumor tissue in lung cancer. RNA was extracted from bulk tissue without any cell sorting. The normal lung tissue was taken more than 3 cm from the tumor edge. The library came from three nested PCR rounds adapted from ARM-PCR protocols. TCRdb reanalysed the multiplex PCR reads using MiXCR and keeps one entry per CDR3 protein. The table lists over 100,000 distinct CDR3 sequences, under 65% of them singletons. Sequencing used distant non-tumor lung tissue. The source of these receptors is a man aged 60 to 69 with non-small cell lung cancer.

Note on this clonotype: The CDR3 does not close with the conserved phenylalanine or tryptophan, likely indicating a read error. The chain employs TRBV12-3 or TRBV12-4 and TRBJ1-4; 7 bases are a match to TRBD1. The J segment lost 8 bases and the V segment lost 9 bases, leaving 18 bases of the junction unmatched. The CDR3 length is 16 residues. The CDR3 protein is CASTKRRGREGEKLFC. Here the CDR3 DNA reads TGTGCCAGTACTAAGAGGAGGGGGCGAGAAGGGGAAAAACTGTTTTGT.

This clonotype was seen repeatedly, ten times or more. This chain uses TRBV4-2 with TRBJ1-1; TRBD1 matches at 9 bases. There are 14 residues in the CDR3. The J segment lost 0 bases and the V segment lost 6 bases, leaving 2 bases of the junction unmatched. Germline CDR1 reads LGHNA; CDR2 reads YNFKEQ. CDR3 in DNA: TGTGCCAGCAGATGGGACAGGGTGAACACTGAAGCTTTCTTT. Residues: CASRWDRVNTEAFF.

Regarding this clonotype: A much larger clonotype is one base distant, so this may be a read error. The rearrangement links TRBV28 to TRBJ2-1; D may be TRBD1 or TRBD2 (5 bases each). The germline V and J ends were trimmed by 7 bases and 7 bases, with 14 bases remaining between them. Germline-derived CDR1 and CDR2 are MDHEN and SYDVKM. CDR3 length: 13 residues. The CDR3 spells CASTIDSGNEQFF. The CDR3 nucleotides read TGTGCCAGCACCATAGACAGCGGAAATGAGCAGTTCTTC.

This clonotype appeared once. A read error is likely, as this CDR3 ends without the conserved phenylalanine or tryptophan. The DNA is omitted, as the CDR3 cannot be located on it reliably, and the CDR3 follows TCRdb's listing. CDR3 protein: CASSANPRGSYEEYL. The chain links TRBV6-1 to TRBJ2-7. The CDR3 has 15 amino acids, counting both end residues. CDR1 and CDR2 from the germline V gene are MNHNS and SASEGT.

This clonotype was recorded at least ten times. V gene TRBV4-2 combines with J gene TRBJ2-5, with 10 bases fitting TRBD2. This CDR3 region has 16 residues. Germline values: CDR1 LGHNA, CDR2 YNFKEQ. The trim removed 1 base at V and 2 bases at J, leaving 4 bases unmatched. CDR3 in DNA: TGTGCCAGCAGCCAAGGTCCAGCGGGGGGGCAAGAGACCCAGTACTTC. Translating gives CASSQGPAGGQETQYF.

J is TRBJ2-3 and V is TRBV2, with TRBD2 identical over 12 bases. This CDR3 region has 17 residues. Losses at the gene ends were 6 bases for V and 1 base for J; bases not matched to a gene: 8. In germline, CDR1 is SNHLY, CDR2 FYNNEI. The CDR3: CASRDIWTSGGTDTQYF. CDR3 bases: TGTGCCAGCAGGGATATTTGGACTAGCGGGGGCACAGATACGCAGTATTTT.

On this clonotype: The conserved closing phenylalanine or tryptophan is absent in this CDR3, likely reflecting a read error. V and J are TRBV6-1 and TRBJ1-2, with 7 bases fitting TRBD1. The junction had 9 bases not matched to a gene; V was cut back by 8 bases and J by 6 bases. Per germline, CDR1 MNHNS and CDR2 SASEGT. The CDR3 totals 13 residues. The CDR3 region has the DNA TGTGCCAGCCTTAGGACAGGCTCCCATGGCTACACCTTA. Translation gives CASLRTGSHGYTL.

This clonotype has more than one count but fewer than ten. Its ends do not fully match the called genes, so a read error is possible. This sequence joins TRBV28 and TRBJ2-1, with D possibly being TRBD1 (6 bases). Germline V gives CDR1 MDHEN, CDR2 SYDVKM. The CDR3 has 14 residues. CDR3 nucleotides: TGTGCCATCCAAAACAGGGCTGACTACAATGGGCAGTTCTTC. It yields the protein CAIQNRADYNGQFF.

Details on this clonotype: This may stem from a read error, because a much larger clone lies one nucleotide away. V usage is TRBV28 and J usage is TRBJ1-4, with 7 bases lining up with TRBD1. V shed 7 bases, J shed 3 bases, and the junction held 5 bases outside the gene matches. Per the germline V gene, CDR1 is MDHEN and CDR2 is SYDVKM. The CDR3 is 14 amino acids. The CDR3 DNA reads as TGTGCCAGCATTGGAGGGGGCTCTAATGAAAAACTGTTTTTT. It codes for CASIGGGSNEKLFF.

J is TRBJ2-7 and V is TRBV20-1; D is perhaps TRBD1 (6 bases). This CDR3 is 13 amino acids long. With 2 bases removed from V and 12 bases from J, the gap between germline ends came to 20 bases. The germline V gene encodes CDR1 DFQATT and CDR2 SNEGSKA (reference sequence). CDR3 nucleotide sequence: TGCAGTGCTAGATCGCCTACAGGGTTCGAGGGGTACTTC. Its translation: CSARSPTGFEGYF.

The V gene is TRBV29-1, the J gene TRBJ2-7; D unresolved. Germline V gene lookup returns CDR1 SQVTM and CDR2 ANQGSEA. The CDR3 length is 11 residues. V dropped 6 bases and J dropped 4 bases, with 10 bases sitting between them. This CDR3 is CSVEHCYEQYF. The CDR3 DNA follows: TGCAGCGTCGAACATTGTTACGAGCAGTACTTC.

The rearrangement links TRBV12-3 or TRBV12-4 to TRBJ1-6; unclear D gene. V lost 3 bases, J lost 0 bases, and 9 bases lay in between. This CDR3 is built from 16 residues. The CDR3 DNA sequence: TGTGCCAGCAGTTTCGGCACAAGCTCCTATAATTCACCCCTCCACTTT. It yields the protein CASSFGTSSYNSPLHF.

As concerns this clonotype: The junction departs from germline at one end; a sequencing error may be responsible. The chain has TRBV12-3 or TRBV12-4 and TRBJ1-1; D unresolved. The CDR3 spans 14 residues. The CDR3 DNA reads TGCGCCAGCAGTTCCAACCTACGGGGCACTGAAGCTTTCTTT. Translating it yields CASSSNLRGTEAFF.

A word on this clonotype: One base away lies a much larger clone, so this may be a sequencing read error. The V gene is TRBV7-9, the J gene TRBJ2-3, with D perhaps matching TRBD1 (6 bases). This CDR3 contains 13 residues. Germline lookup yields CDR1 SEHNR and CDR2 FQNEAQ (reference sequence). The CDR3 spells CASILALRDMQYF. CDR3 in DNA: TGTGCCAGCATCTTAGCGCTAAGGGACATGCAGTATTTT.